A single sample gave rise to the 7 T cell receptor beta chains below, sequenced in a study of CD8 T cells in Susac syndrome. After extraction with the RNeasy kit, about 0.5 to 1 ug of the RNA was reverse transcribed using random hexamers. TCRdb analysed the immunoSEQ multiplex PCR reads with MiXCR anew, one entry per CDR3 protein. The repertoire consists of some 140,000 distinct CDR3 sequences, with 95% occurring once and the leading ten covering approximately 0.17%. The sample was CD8+ T cells from PBMCs. These receptors came from a human donor with Susac syndrome.

The chain joins TRBV5-1 to TRBJ1-2, with D maybe TRBD1 (6 bases). The germline CDR1 and CDR2 sequences are SGHRS and YFSETQ. Trimming removed 0 bases at V and 6 bases at J, with 15 bases between. This CDR3 has 15 residues. The CDR3 coding sequence is TGCGCCAGCAGCTTGGGGACAGTGCAGCACGATGGCTACACCTTC. Encoded protein: CASSLGTVQHDGYTF.

The V gene is TRBV5-1, the J gene TRBJ1-1, with TRBD1 matching over 8 bases. Looked up from germline, CDR1 is SGHRS and CDR2 is YFSETQ. V shed 4 bases and J 1 base; nucleotides not matched to a gene: 12. The CDR3 contains 17 residues. CDR3 protein: CASSTGDRPNPNTEAFF. CDR3 coding DNA: TGCGCCAGCAGCACGGGGGACAGGCCCAACCCGAACACTGAAGCTTTCTTT. Together with reference TRBV5-1 and TRBJ1-1, the CDR3 gives the full variable domain: KAGVTQTPRYLIKTRGQQVTLSCSPISGHRSVSWYQQTPGQGLQFLFEYFSETQRNKGNFPGRFSGRQFSNSRSEMNVSTLELGDSALYLCASSTGDRPNPNTEAFFGQGTRLTVV.

The rearrangement uses TRBV7-2 and TRBJ2-7; the D gene is possibly TRBD1 (6 bases). Trimming cost V 3 bases and J 3 bases, with 9 bases left between them. The CDR3 contains 13 residues. CDR1 and CDR2 from the germline V gene are SGHTA and FQGNSA. In DNA, the CDR3 is TGTGCCAGCAGCTTCACACAGGGCTACGAGCAGTACTTC. Residues: CASSFTQGYEQYF.

This clonotype appeared once. The chain employs TRBV27 and TRBJ1-1; no clear D gene. The CDR3 contains 17 residues. V lost 5 bases to trimming and J lost 5 bases, with 24 bases between them. Germline values: CDR1 MNHEY, CDR2 SMNVEV (reference sequence). The CDR3 loop is CASSPWPGAATKTEAFF. CDR3 nucleotides: TGTGCCAGCAGTCCCTGGCCCGGAGCGGCTACGAAGACTGAAGCTTTCTTT.

V usage is TRBV5-6 and J usage is TRBJ2-7; maybe TRBD1 (6 bases). This CDR3 is built from 13 residues. From germline, CDR1 is SGHDT and CDR2 YYEEEE. V lost 3 bases, J lost 7 bases, and 14 bases lay in between. CDR3 DNA sequence: TGTGCCAGCAGCTACTGGACAGAAGTAGAGCAGTACTTC. It yields the protein CASSYWTEVEQYF.

The V gene is TRBV19, the J gene TRBJ1-4; D uncertain. The germline V gene encodes CDR1 LNHDA and CDR2 SQIVND (reference sequence). This CDR3 has 13 residues. Trimming left V 3 bases short and J 6 bases short, with 8 bases between. CDR3 coding DNA: TGTGCCAGTAGTATGTCTCAGTATGAAAAACTGTTTTTT. This codes for CASSMSQYEKLFF.

The chain combines TRBV5-4 with TRBJ2-7; 13 bases fit TRBD2. The ends lost 3 bases at V and 1 base at J; junction bases unmatched: 13. The CDR3 is made up of 19 amino acids. Germline CDR1 and CDR2: SGHNT and YYREEE (reference sequence). CDR3 sequence (DNA): TGTGCCAGCAGCTCAAATACCGGGACTAGCGGGATTGGGTCCTACGAGCAGTACTTC. It is translated as CASSSNTGTSGIGSYEQYF.